These 5 T cell receptor beta chains share one sample of origin, sequenced in a study of T cell responses to AZD1222 COVID-19 vaccine. Data came from immunoSEQ multiplex PCR; TCRdb stores just in-frame clones and leaves some out. The repertoire consists of 120,000 or so clones, with roughly nine tenths occurring once and the leading ten covering around 3.3%. This specimen consisted of peripheral blood, obtained on day 0 of AZD1222 vaccination. These receptors were obtained from an adult in good health.

The chain employs TRBV29-1 and TRBJ2-7; 9 positions agree with TRBD1. The V segment lost 5 bases and the J segment 6 bases; nucleotides outside the gene matches: 8. The germline gives CDR1 SQVTM, CDR2 ANQGSEA. The length of the CDR3 is 13 residues. The CDR3 DNA reads TGCAGCGTTCCGGGACAGGGAAATTGCGAGCAGTACTTC. Translation gives CSVPGQGNCEQYF.

V and J are TRBV2 and TRBJ1-2; D gene uncertain. CDR3 length: 13 amino acids. Germline CDR1 and CDR2: SNHLY and FYNNEI. Trimming removed 2 bases at V and 2 bases at J, with 6 bases between. The CDR3 DNA is TGTGCCAGCAGTGAACTGGGGAACTATGGCTACACCTTC. It encodes CASSELGNYGYTF.

V is TRBV29-1 and J is TRBJ1-2; D not certain. There are 13 residues in the CDR3. Germline V gives CDR1 SQVTM, CDR2 ANQGSEA. The V end was cut by 2 bases, the J end by 8 bases, with 15 bases between. CDR3 amino acids: CSVERQDSRGYTF. The CDR3 nucleotides read TGCAGCGTTGAAAGGCAGGATTCGCGGGGCTACACCTTC.

The V gene is TRBV13, the J gene TRBJ1-6, with TRBD1 matching 7 bases. Losses at the gene ends were 5 bases for V and 0 bases for J; bases not matched to a gene: 10. CDR1 and CDR2 from the germline V gene are PRHDT and FYEKMQ (reference sequence). CDR3 length equals 18 residues. In DNA form, the CDR3 reads TGTGCCAGCAGCCCCCGGGACAGTCACAGCTCCTATAATTCACCCCTCCACTTT. Its protein is CASSPRDSHSSYNSPLHF.

The chain employs TRBV20-1 and TRBJ2-1; no definite D call. Germline V gene lookup returns CDR1 DFQATT and CDR2 SNEGSKA (reference sequence). The V and J ends lost 3 bases and 7 bases respectively, with 7 bases between them. This CDR3 has 11 residues. CDR3 DNA: TGCAGTGCTAGTAACTCGAATGAGCAGTTCTTC. It specifies CSASNSNEQFF.